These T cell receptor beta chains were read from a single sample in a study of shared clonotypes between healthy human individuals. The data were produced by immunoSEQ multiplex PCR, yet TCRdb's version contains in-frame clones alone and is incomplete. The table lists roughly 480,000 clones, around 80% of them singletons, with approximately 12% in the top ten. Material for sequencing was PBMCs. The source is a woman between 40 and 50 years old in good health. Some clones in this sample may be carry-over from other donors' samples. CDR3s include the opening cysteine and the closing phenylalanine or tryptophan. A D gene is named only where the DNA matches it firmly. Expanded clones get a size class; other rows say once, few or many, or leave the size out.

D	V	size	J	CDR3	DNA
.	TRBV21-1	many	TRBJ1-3	CASSKPRGVGNTIYF	TGTGCCAGCAGCAAACCCCGAGGGGTAGGAAACACCATATATTTT
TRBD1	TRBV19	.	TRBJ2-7	CASSARHRGNEQYF	TGTGCCAGTAGTGCCCGGCACAGGGGGAACGAGCAGTACTTC
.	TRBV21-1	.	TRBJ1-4	CASSPHATGVSEKLFF	TGTGCCAGCAGCCCACACGCGACAGGGGTTAGTGAAAAACTGTTTTTT
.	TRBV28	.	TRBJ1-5	CATTFGVLKVSNQPQHF	TGTGCCACCACCTTTGGGGTCCTTAAGGTTAGCAATCAGCCCCAGCATTTT
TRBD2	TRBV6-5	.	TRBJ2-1	CASRPSRLAGEQFF	TGTGCCAGCAGACCCTCCCGACTAGCCGGTGAGCAGTTCTTC
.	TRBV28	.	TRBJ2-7	CASSPGGRLREQYF	TGTGCCAGCAGTCCCGGGGGCCGGTTGAGGGAGCAGTACTTC
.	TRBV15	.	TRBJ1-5	CATSRDPNQPQHF	TGTGCCACCAGCAGAGATCCCAATCAGCCCCAGCATTTT
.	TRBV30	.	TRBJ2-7	CAWSLTSYEQYF	TGTGCCTGGAGTCTGACTAGCTACGAGCAGTACTTC
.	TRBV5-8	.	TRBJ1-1	CASRRAEGVSEAFF	TGTGCCAGCAGGCGGGCCGAGGGTGTATCTGAAGCTTTCTTT
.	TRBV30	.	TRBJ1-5	CAWSKGDVLPQHF	TGTGCCTGGAGTAAGGGGGACGTTTTGCCCCAGCATTTT
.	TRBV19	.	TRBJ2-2	CASSILWENTGELFF	TGTGCCAGTAGTATTCTATGGGAGAACACCGGGGAGCTGTTTTTT
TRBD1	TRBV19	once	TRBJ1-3	CASRKTGSGNTIYF	TGTGCCAGTAGAAAGACAGGGAGTGGAAACACCATATATTTT
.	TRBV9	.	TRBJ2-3	CASSVSTDTQYF	TGTGCCAGCAGCGTAAGTACAGATACGCAGTATTTT
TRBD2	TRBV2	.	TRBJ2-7	CASRREVYEQYF	TGTGCCAGCAGGCGGGAGGTCTACGAGCAGTACTTC
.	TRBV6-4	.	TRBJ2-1	CASSKDSISSYNEQFF	TGTGCCAGCAGCAAGGACTCGATAAGCTCCTACAATGAGCAGTTCTTC
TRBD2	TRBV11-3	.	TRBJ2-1	CASSFAGGLADNEQFF	TGTGCCAGCAGCTTCGCAGGGGGACTAGCGGACAATGAGCAGTTCTTC
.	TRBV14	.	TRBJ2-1	CASSRTAYNEQFF	TGTGCCAGCAGCAGGACAGCCTACAATGAGCAGTTCTTC
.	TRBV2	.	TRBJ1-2	CASRQGLANYGYTF	TGTGCCAGCAGGCAGGGCTTAGCTAACTATGGCTACACCTTC
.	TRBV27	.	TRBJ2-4	CASSRTLAKNIQYF	TGTGCCAGCAGCCGGACTCTAGCCAAAAACATTCAGTACTTC
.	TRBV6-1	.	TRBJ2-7	CASSDPGRSYEQYF	TGTGCCAGCAGTGACCCGGGACGGAGCTACGAGCAGTACTTC
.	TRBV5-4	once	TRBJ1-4	CASSQDVGRNEKLFF	TGTGCCAGCAGCCAAGATGTAGGGCGAAATGAAAAACTGTTTTTT
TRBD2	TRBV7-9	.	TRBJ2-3	CASSLMLAGTTDTQYF	TGTGCCAGCAGCTTAATGCTAGCGGGAACCACAGATACGCAGTATTTT
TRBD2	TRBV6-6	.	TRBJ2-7	CASSYSRASGRYEQYF	TGTGCCAGCAGTTACTCTCGGGCTAGCGGGAGGTACGAGCAGTACTTC
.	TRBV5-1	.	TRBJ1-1	CASSLNTGRTEAFF	TGCGCCAGCAGCCTAAACACAGGGCGAACTGAAGCTTTCTTT
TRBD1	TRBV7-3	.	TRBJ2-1	CASSTRPGQGLDEQFF	TGTGCCAGCAGCACCCGCCCGGGACAGGGTCTCGATGAGCAGTTCTTC
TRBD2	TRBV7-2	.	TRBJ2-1	CASSLVAGLVDEQFF	TGTGCCAGCAGCTTAGTAGCAGGACTAGTGGATGAGCAGTTCTTC
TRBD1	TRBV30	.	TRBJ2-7	CAWATGPYEQYF	TGTGCCTGGGCGACAGGGCCCTACGAGCAGTACTTC
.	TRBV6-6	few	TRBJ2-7	CASSPLTSLTEQYF	TGTGCCAGCAGTCCCCTCACTAGTTTAACCGAGCAGTACTTC
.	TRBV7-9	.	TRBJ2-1	CASSPRLDEQFF	TGTGCCAGCAGCCCTCGGTTGGATGAGCAGTTCTTC
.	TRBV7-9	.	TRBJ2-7	CASRQSLRDPTYEQYF	TGTGCCAGCAGGCAAAGCCTCCGGGACCCGACGTACGAGCAGTACTTC
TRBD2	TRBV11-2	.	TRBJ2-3	CASSFTPGLVSDTQYF	TGTGCCAGCAGCTTTACCCCGGGACTAGTGTCAGATACGCAGTATTTT
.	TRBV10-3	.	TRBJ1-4	CAISGAPQETGEKLFF	TGTGCCATCAGTGGAGCACCTCAGGAGACAGGTGAAAAACTGTTTTTT
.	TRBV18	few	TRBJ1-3	CATNDLQGNTIYF	TGTGCCACGAACGACCTACAGGGAAACACCATATATTTT
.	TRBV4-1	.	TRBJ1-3	CASSHLGSGNTIYF	TGCGCCAGCAGCCACCTCGGCTCTGGAAACACCATATATTTT